A selection of T cell receptor beta chains follows, all from one sample in a study of blood T cell repertoires in COVID-19. Using immunoSEQ multiplex PCR, the repertoire was profiled, and TCRdb retains in-frame clones only, with some absent. The table has about 270,000 clones, roughly nine tenths seen once; the top ten hold 2.6%. The sequencing sample was made of PBMCs or T cells enriched from blood (not recorded which). All receptors derive from a woman aged 18-29 years who had recovered from COVID-19. CDR3s include the opening cysteine and the closing phenylalanine or tryptophan. Each record gives: V gene, clone size, D gene, J gene, CDR3 protein, CDR3 DNA. A D gene is named only where the DNA matches it firmly. Size tells how often a clone was seen (once, few, many) or the class of an expanded clone, and some rows leave it out.

>TRBV3-1/TRBV3-2|.|TRBD1|TRBJ1-1
CASSHHSSDRANTEAFF
TGTGCCAGCAGCCACCACTCCTCGGACAGGGCGAACACTGAAGCTTTCTTT
>TRBV7-9|.|TRBD1|TRBJ1-1
CASSPEGQRLNTEAFF
TGTGCCAGCAGCCCCGAGGGACAGCGATTGAACACTGAAGCTTTCTTT
>TRBV10-3|.|TRBD1|TRBJ2-2
CAIPGTGLRTGELFF
TGTGCCATCCCCGGGACAGGACTCCGAACCGGGGAGCTGTTTTTT
>TRBV5-1|.|.|TRBJ1-1
CASSSYPGSLNTEAFF
TGCGCCAGCAGCTCATATCCGGGAAGCCTGAACACTGAAGCTTTCTTT
>TRBV3-1/TRBV3-2|once|TRBD2|TRBJ2-1
CASSQDGRTSGGIYNEQFF
TGTGCCAGCAGCCAAGACGGTCGGACTAGCGGGGGTATCTACAATGAGCAGTTCTTC
>TRBV7-2|.|TRBD2|TRBJ2-7
CASSAGRVAHYEQYF
TGTGCCAGCAGCGCGGGGAGGGTGGCACACTACGAGCAGTACTTC
>TRBV5-1|.|TRBD2|TRBJ2-3
CASSPILAGGTTDTQYF
TGCGCCAGCAGCCCGATACTAGCGGGAGGCACCACAGATACGCAGTATTTT
>TRBV19|.|.|TRBJ2-1
CASRGILPYQEQFF
TGTGCCAGTCGCGGGATCCTCCCCTATCAAGAGCAGTTCTTC
>TRBV11-2|.|.|TRBJ2-3
CASSHLGSTDTQYF
TGTGCCAGCAGCCATCTAGGAAGCACAGATACGCAGTATTTT
>TRBV18|.|.|TRBJ2-6
CASSSQAAFPGANVLTF
TGTGCCAGCTCATCGCAGGCTGCATTCCCTGGGGCCAACGTCCTGACTTTC
>TRBV10-3|.|.|TRBJ2-3
CAISETSLRTDTQYF
TGTGCCATCAGTGAAACTAGCCTACGCACAGATACGCAGTATTTT
>TRBV10-2|once|TRBD1|TRBJ1-2
CALRQGDYGYTF
TGCGCCTTAAGACAGGGGGACTATGGCTACACCTTC
>TRBV6-2/TRBV6-3|.|TRBD1|TRBJ1-2
CASSLDRGYYGYTF
TGTGCCAGCAGCCTCGACAGGGGATACTATGGCTACACCTTC
>TRBV7-9|.|TRBD1|TRBJ2-5
CASSLSWTGLEETQYF
TGTGCCAGCAGCTTATCTTGGACAGGGTTGGAGGAGACCCAGTACTTC
>TRBV19|once|TRBD2|TRBJ2-1
CASSIPEGLAGDNEQFF
TGTGCCAGTAGTATTCCTGAGGGACTAGCGGGGGACAATGAGCAGTTCTTC
>TRBV4-1|.|TRBD1|TRBJ1-5
CASSQEVTGASNQPQHF
TGCGCCAGCAGCCAAGAGGTTACAGGGGCCAGCAATCAGCCCCAGCATTTT
>TRBV7-9|.|TRBD1|TRBJ2-7
CASSITTGAYEQYF
TGTGCCAGCAGCATCACGACAGGGGCCTACGAGCAGTACTTC
>TRBV29-1|.|.|TRBJ1-4
CSVKVDLNEKLFF
TGCAGCGTTAAGGTCGACTTAAATGAAAAACTGTTTTTT
>TRBV7-2|once|TRBD2|TRBJ2-1
CASRVSGGLYNEQFF
TGTGCCAGCAGAGTAAGCGGGGGGTTATACAATGAGCAGTTCTTC
>TRBV7-9|.|.|TRBJ2-5
CASSLLLEETQYF
TGTGCCAGCAGCTTACTTTTAGAAGAGACCCAGTACTTC
>TRBV9|once|TRBD2|TRBJ2-7
CASSGSGGANEQYF
TGTGCCAGCAGCGGGAGCGGGGGTGCGAACGAGCAGTACTTC
>TRBV27|.|.|TRBJ2-3
CASSFTGGRGPPRSTDTQYF
TGTGCCAGCAGTTTTACGGGGGGCAGGGGACCTCCAAGATCCACAGATACGCAGTATTTT
>TRBV30|.|.|TRBJ1-5
CAWSPSGFNQPQHF
TGTGCCTGGAGTCCCTCGGGATTCAATCAGCCCCAGCATTTT
>TRBV28|.|.|TRBJ1-5
CASSPEEPIELRYNNQPQHF
TGTGCCAGCAGTCCGGAGGAGCCCATTGAATTACGTTATAACAATCAGCCCCAGCATTTT
>TRBV5-4|.|TRBD2|TRBJ2-1
CASSQGLAFYNEQFF
TGTGCCAGCAGCCAAGGACTAGCGTTCTACAATGAGCAGTTCTTC
>TRBV4-1|.|.|TRBJ1-2
CASSQVGLPGGYTF
TGCGCCAGCAGCCAAGTAGGACTCCCGGGGGGCTACACCTTC
>TRBV5-1|.|.|TRBJ2-7
CASSSGDGGVSEQYF
TGCGCCAGCAGCTCGGGGGACGGGGGAGTGAGCGAGCAGTACTTC
>TRBV18|.|.|TRBJ2-7
CASSPTSYEQYF
TGTGCCAGCTCACCAACCAGCTACGAGCAGTACTTC
>TRBV27|.|TRBD2|TRBJ2-7
CASSPLRLAGANEQYF
TGTGCCAGCAGTCCCCTCCGACTAGCGGGAGCGAACGAGCAGTACTTC
>TRBV4-1|.|.|TRBJ2-1
CASSQRGTSSYNEQFF
TGCGCCAGCAGCCAACGGGGAACGAGCTCCTACAATGAGCAGTTCTTC
>TRBV11-2|.|.|TRBJ1-1
CASSATYGGHTEAFF
TGTGCCAGCAGCGCAACGTACGGGGGGCACACTGAAGCTTTCTTT
>TRBV12-3/TRBV12-4|.|.|TRBJ1-1
CASSSYVDIPAFF
TGTGCCAGCAGTTCCTATGTGGACATCCCAGCTTTCTTT
>TRBV7-2|.|.|TRBJ2-1
CASSLQREQFF
TGTGCCAGCAGCCTCCAGCGTGAGCAGTTCTTC
>TRBV4-1|.|.|TRBJ2-7
CASSQDFFSYEQYF
TGCGCCAGCAGCCAAGACTTCTTCTCCTACGAGCAGTACTTC
>TRBV7-8|few|TRBD1|TRBJ1-5
CASSLAGTENQPQHF
TGTGCCAGCAGCTTAGCTGGGACAGAGAATCAGCCCCAGCATTTT
>TRBV4-2|once|.|TRBJ2-1
CASSPGDGLGEQFF
TGTGCCAGCAGCCCGGGGGATGGTTTGGGTGAGCAGTTCTTC
>TRBV7-9|.|.|TRBJ2-3
CASSLGQGLTDTQYF
TGTGCCAGCAGCTTAGGTCAAGGACTCACAGATACGCAGTATTTT
>TRBV19|.|TRBD1|TRBJ1-5
CASSIGTHTGGDQPQHF
TGTGCCAGTAGTATCGGAACACACACAGGGGGCGATCAGCCCCAGCATTTT
>TRBV7-8|few|TRBD1|TRBJ1-2
CASSAQGAYGYTF
TGTGCCAGCAGTGCCCAGGGGGCGTATGGCTACACCTTC
>TRBV11-3|.|TRBD2|TRBJ2-5
CASSLITSGGRETQYF
TGTGCCAGCAGCTTAATTACTAGCGGGGGCCGCGAGACCCAGTACTTC
>TRBV7-6|.|TRBD1|TRBJ1-2
CASSSYRDRNYGYTF
TGTGCCAGCAGCAGTTACCGGGACAGGAACTATGGCTACACCTTC
>TRBV11-3|.|TRBD2|TRBJ2-1
CASSLGAFSGSSYNEQFF
TGTGCCAGCAGCTTGGGGGCTTTTAGCGGGAGCTCCTACAATGAGCAGTTCTTC
>TRBV30|.|.|TRBJ1-6
CAWNSLRGSSYNSPLHF
TGTGCCTGGAACTCCCTTCGGGGGAGCTCCTATAATTCACCCCTCCACTTT
>TRBV5-4|.|.|TRBJ2-1
CASSSLKGAYNEQFF
TGTGCCAGCAGCTCCCTGAAGGGGGCCTACAATGAGCAGTTCTTC
>TRBV7-7|.|TRBD2|TRBJ2-5
CASSPSAGEPQETQYF
TGTGCCAGCAGCCCTTCAGCGGGAGAACCCCAAGAGACCCAGTACTTC
>TRBV2|.|TRBD2|TRBJ2-2
CASGLAGGPGTGELFF
TGTGCCAGCGGACTAGCGGGGGGGCCGGGCACCGGGGAGCTGTTTTTT
>TRBV10-2|.|.|TRBJ1-2
CASNGAGYTF
TGCGCCAGCAATGGAGCTGGCTACACCTTC
>TRBV27|once|.|TRBJ2-3
CASSALLGAGAPWEYF
TGTGCCAGCAGTGCCCTCCTCGGGGCGGGGGCCCCTTGGGAGTATTTT
>TRBV7-6|.|.|TRBJ1-1
CASSPSGLNTEAFF
TGTGCCAGCAGCCCCTCGGGGTTGAACACTGAAGCTTTCTTT